The T cell receptor beta chain described here comes from a study of response to subunit inactivated influenza vaccine. MiXCR, applied by TCRdb to the RT-PCR reads, yields one record per CDR3 protein. The sample holds approximately 490,000 distinct CDR3 sequences, roughly 7.9% seen once. CDR1 DFQATT and CDR2 SNEGSKA come from the germline V gene (reference sequence). V gave up 4 bases and J gave up 2 bases; unmatched junction bases: 6. The CDR3 sequence is 15 residues long. J is TRBJ2-5 and V is TRBV20-1, with 11 bases aligning to TRBD2. This clonotype originated in a man between 50 and 70 years old who received an inactivated influenza vaccine. The sample in question was PBMCs from blood, obtained about 23 months after vaccination. CDR3 in amino acids: CSANPTSGAQETQYF. The CDR3 bases are TGCAGTGCTAACCCGACTAGCGGGGCACAAGAGACCCAGTACTTC.